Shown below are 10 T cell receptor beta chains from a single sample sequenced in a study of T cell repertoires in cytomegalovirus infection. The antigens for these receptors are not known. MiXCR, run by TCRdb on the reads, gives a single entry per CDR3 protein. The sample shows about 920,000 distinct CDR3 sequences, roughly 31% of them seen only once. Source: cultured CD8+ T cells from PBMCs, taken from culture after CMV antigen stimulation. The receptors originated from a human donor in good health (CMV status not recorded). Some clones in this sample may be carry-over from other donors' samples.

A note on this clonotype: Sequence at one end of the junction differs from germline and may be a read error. DNA for the CDR3: TGTGCCAGCAGCTCTACCCAGGGCCCCTACGGGCAGTACTTC. It is translated as CASSSTQGPYGQYF. The rearrangement uses TRBV7-2 and TRBJ2-7, with a tentative D call TRBD1 (5 bases). Germline V gives CDR1 SGHTA, CDR2 FQGNSA. The CDR3 is 14 amino acids.

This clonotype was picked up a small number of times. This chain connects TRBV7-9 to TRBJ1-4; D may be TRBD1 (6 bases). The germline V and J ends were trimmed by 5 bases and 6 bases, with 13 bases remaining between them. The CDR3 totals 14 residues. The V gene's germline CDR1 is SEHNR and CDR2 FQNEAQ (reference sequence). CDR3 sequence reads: CASSPGGGDEKLFF. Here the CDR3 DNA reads TGTGCCAGCAGCCCCGGAGGGGGGGATGAAAAACTGTTTTTT. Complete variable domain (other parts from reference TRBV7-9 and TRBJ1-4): DTGVSQNPRHKITKRGQNVTFRCDPISEHNRLYWYRQTLGQGPEFLTYFQNEAQLEKSRLLSDRFSAERPKGSFSTLEIQRTEQGDSAMYLCASSPGGGDEKLFFGSGTQLSVL.

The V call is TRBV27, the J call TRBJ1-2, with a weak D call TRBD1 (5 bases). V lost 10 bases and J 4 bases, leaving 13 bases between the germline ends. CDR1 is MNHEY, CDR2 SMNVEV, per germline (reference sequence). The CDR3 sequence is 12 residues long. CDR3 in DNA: TGTGCCATTTATGGGGACGGCTATGGCTACACCTTC. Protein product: CAIYGDGYGYTF.

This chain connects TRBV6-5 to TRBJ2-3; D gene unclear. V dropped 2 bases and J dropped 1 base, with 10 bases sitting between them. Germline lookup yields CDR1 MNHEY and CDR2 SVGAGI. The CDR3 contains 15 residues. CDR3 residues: CASSYVSYGTDTQYF. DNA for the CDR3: TGTGCCAGCAGTTACGTGTCATACGGCACAGATACGCAGTATTTT.

CDR3 nucleotides: TGTGCCAGCAGTTTATCCGGACCGATAGTCACCGGGGAGCTGTTTTTT. Translation: CASSLSGPIVTGELFF. The V gene is TRBV6-5, the J gene TRBJ2-2; D gene uncertain. The CDR3 sequence is 16 residues long. Germline lookup yields CDR1 MNHEY and CDR2 SVGAGI. Trimming stripped 4 bases from V and 4 bases from J, with 16 bases between.

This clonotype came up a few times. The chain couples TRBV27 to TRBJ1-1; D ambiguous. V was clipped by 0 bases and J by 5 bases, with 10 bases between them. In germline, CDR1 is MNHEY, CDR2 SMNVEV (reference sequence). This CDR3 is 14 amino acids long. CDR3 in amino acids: CASSLSFGGTEAFF. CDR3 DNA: TGTGCCAGCAGTTTATCGTTCGGAGGGACTGAAGCTTTCTTT.

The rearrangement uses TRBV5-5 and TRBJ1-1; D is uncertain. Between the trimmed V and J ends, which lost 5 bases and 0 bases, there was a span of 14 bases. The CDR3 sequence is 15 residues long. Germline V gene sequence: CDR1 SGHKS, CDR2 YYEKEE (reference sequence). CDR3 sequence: CASSPALIMNTEAFF. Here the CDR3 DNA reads TGTGCCAGCAGTCCTGCGCTAATCATGAACACTGAAGCTTTCTTT.

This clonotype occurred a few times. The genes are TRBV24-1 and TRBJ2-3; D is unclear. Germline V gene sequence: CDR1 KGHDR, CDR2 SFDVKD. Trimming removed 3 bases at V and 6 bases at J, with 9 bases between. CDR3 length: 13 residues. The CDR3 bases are TGTGCCACCAGTGATGGGCCCCGGGATACGCAGTATTTT. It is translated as CATSDGPRDTQYF.

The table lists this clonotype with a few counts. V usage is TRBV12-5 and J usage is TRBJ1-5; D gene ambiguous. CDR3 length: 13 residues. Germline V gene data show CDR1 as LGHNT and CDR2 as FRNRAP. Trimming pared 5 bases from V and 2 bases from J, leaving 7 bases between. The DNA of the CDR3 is TGTGCTAGTGGTCCCAAAGGCAATCAGCCCCAGCATTTT. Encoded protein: CASGPKGNQPQHF.

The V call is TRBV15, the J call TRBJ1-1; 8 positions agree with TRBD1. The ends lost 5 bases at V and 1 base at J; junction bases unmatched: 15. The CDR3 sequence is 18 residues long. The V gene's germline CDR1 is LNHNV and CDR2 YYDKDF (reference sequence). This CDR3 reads CATSPNGGRGHWNTEAFF. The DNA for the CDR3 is TGTGCCACCAGCCCTAACGGTGGCAGGGGGCATTGGAACACTGAAGCTTTCTTT.